Listed below are T cell receptor beta chains from one sample, sequenced in a study of T cell responses to AZD1222 COVID-19 vaccine. Sequencing used immunoSEQ multiplex PCR; TCRdb keeps in-frame clones, though not all of them. The data hold some 120,000 clones, with about 90% observed a single time. The sample consisted of peripheral blood, taken 28 days after the second AZD1222 dose. These receptors came from an adult who received the AZD1222 COVID-19 vaccine. The CDR3 runs from the conserved cysteine through the conserved F or W. D genes are given only for firm matches.

j_gene,d_gene,v_gene,CDR3nt,CDR3aa
TRBJ2-1,TRBD2,TRBV28,TGTGCCAGCAGTCCTTCTAGCGGATTCTACAATGAGCAGTTCTTC,CASSPSSGFYNEQFF
TRBJ1-1,.,TRBV20-1,TGCAGTGCCAAGGGGAATCCGGCTTTCTTT,CSAKGNPAFF
TRBJ1-5,.,TRBV19,TGTGCCAGTGCCCCGAGAGATCAGCCCCAGCATTTT,CASAPRDQPQHF
TRBJ2-7,TRBD2,TRBV7-8,TGTGCCAGCAGCACCTGGACTAGCGGGCTCTACGAGCAGTACTTC,CASSTWTSGLYEQYF
TRBJ2-1,.,TRBV5-1,TGCGCCAGCAGCTTGGAAAGCTGGGCTGAGCAGTTCTTC,CASSLESWAEQFF
TRBJ2-3,.,TRBV3-1/TRBV3-2,TGTGCCAGCAGCCGTCTGCGAGGGTACACAGATACGCAGTATTTT,CASSRLRGYTDTQYF
TRBJ2-7,.,TRBV23-1,TGCGCCAGAACCAAGGCAAGGACAGAGCAGTACTTC,CARTKARTEQYF
TRBJ2-7,TRBD1,TRBV5-6,TGTGCCAGCAGCTTTCCGGGGCAGGGGGCTTACGAGCAGTACTTC,CASSFPGQGAYEQYF
TRBJ1-5,.,TRBV7-6,TGTGCCAGCAGTGTTAATAGCAATCAGCCCCAGCATTTT,CASSVNSNQPQHF
TRBJ2-1,TRBD2,TRBV15,TGTGCCACCAGCAGGACTAGCGGCTCCTACAATGAGCAGTTCTTC,CATSRTSGSYNEQFF
TRBJ1-6,.,TRBV19,TGTGCCAGTAGTGACAAACCCCCACCGGGACGGGTTGGCAATTCACCCCTCCACTTT,CASSDKPPPGRVGNSPLHF
TRBJ1-4,.,TRBV11-2,TGTGCCAGCAGCTGGGGGCACAGTGATGAAAAACTGTTTTTT,CASSWGHSDEKLFF
TRBJ2-1,.,TRBV30,TGTGCCTGGAGTGTAGTCAATGAGCAGTTCTTC,CAWSVVNEQFF
TRBJ2-1,.,TRBV29-1,TGCAGCGTTGAGGGACACCCAAATAGGAATGAGCAGTTCTTC,CSVEGHPNRNEQFF
TRBJ2-7,.,TRBV7-3,TGTGCCAGCAGCTTAACCCAAGGGGGTAACGAGCAGTACTTC,CASSLTQGGNEQYF
TRBJ2-3,.,TRBV28,TGTGCCGGGCGAGGGGCTTCTAGCACAGATACGCAGTATTTT,CAGRGASSTDTQYF
TRBJ2-7,.,TRBV9,TGTGCCAGCAGCGAAACAGGGATTGCTGAGCAGTACTTC,CASSETGIAEQYF
TRBJ2-1,.,TRBV9,TGTGCCAGCAGCGTAGGTGAGGGTCTAGTAACCAATGAGCAGTTCTTC,CASSVGEGLVTNEQFF
TRBJ2-2,.,TRBV5-1,TGCGCCAGCAGCTACGAGGACAACACCGGGGAGCTGTTTTTT,CASSYEDNTGELFF
TRBJ1-4,.,TRBV21-1,TGTGCCAGCAGCAAATCTGGAGGGGGAACTAATGAAAAACTGTTTTTT,CASSKSGGGTNEKLFF
TRBJ1-2,TRBD1,TRBV9,TGTGCCAGCAGCGCCCCTGGACAGGGAAACTATGGCTACACCTTC,CASSAPGQGNYGYTF
TRBJ2-3,.,TRBV10-2,TGCGCCAGCAAGGTTACAGATACGCAGTATTTT,CASKVTDTQYF
TRBJ2-7,.,TRBV4-1,TGCGCCAGCAGCCATCCGCGAATGGCGGCATCTTACGAGCAGTACTTC,CASSHPRMAASYEQYF